This T cell receptor (beta chain) was sequenced during a study of T cell changes during pregnancy in multiple sclerosis. Assay used: immunoSEQ multiplex PCR; TCRdb lists only in-frame clones, some missing. Altogether 54,000 or so clones are present, over 85% being singletons, with the ten largest covering less than 0.45%. This CDR3 contains 15 residues. Trimming took off 0 bases at V and 2 bases at J, with 10 bases between the two ends. The germline gives CDR1 LGHNA, CDR2 YSLEER. In this sample, this clone turned up once. The TCR comes from a female donor with multiple sclerosis, enrolled in a pregnancy study. The sequencing here drew on CD4+ T cells from peripheral blood mononuclear cells, taken before pregnancy. This chain links TRBV4-3 with TRBJ1-1; D unclear. The CDR3 protein is CASSQDKSRNTEAFF. DNA for the CDR3: TGCGCCAGCAGCCAAGATAAATCCAGAAACACTGAAGCTTTCTTT.